This T cell receptor beta chain emerged from a study of T cells in Graves' hyperthyroidism and ophthalmopathy. Study findings and constraints: A median approximately 6.8 months before onset, the model predicted ophthalmopathy.

The investigators amplified TCR beta CDR3 regions from RNA transcripts. An initial round of RT-PCR targeting the TCR CDR3 relied on the HTBI primer set. TCRdb reanalysed the multiplex PCR reads using MiXCR and keeps one entry per CDR3 protein. The sample carries about 560,000 distinct CDR3 sequences, roughly a sixth recorded once. As for this clonotype: Its antigen is not known.

Sequenced sample: blood. The TCR originated in a woman under 30 with Graves' hyperthyroidism.

CDR3 sequence reads: CASNPFRLLAGGPYEQYF. Written as DNA, the CDR3 is TGTGCCAGCAACCCTTTCAGACTGCTAGCGGGAGGGCCCTACGAGCAGTACTTC. The chain links TRBV13 to TRBJ2-7; 12 bases match TRBD2. The ends lost 7 bases at V and 2 bases at J; junction bases unmatched: 15. The length of the CDR3 is 18 residues. Germline values: CDR1 PRHDT, CDR2 FYEKMQ (reference sequence).